A selection of T cell receptor beta chains follows, all from one sample in a study of blood T cell repertoires in COVID-19. Assay: immunoSEQ multiplex PCR; the TCRdb copy retains only in-frame clones and omits some. This table has 110,000 to 150,000 clones, approximately 80% appearing once. Source material: peripheral blood. Receptors originate from a woman over 75 with acute or convalescent COVID-19. Both conserved end residues are part of each CDR3. D genes are given only for firm matches. Clone size is given for some rows only: seen once, a few or many times, or a class if the clone is expanded.

V gene: TRBV5-1; D gene: NA; clone size: few; J gene: TRBJ2-7; CDR3 protein: CASHRGMDEQYF; CDR3 DNA: TGCGCCAGCCACCGGGGTATGGACGAGCAGTACTTC
V gene: TRBV10-3; D gene: TRBD2; clone size: NA; J gene: TRBJ2-5; CDR3 protein: CATSQLAGSVETQYF; CDR3 DNA: TGTGCCACCTCACAACTAGCGGGGAGCGTGGAGACCCAGTACTTC
V gene: TRBV2; D gene: NA; clone size: once; J gene: TRBJ1-2; CDR3 protein: CASSNSANYGYTF; CDR3 DNA: TGTGCCAGCAGTAATTCGGCTAACTATGGCTACACCTTC
V gene: TRBV7-2; D gene: TRBD1; clone size: NA; J gene: TRBJ1-1; CDR3 protein: CASSIDRGRTEAFF; CDR3 DNA: TGTGCCAGCAGCATAGACAGGGGCCGCACTGAAGCTTTCTTT
V gene: TRBV9; D gene: TRBD1; clone size: NA; J gene: TRBJ1-6; CDR3 protein: CASSPTDRANSPLHF; CDR3 DNA: TGTGCCAGCAGCCCGACGGACAGGGCTAATTCACCCCTCCACTTT
V gene: TRBV5-1; D gene: TRBD2; clone size: NA; J gene: TRBJ2-1; CDR3 protein: CASSFVGAGDYNEQFF; CDR3 DNA: TGCGCCAGCAGCTTCGTGGGAGCGGGGGATTACAATGAGCAGTTCTTC
V gene: TRBV2; D gene: TRBD1; clone size: NA; J gene: TRBJ2-5; CDR3 protein: CASSRDRVGETQYF; CDR3 DNA: TGTGCCAGCAGCCGGGACAGGGTAGGGGAGACCCAGTACTTC
V gene: TRBV3-1/TRBV3-2; D gene: TRBD1; clone size: NA; J gene: TRBJ2-1; CDR3 protein: CASSQDGGGQGGNEQFF; CDR3 DNA: TGTGCCAGCAGCCAAGATGGAGGGGGACAGGGGGGCAATGAGCAGTTCTTC
V gene: TRBV9; D gene: NA; clone size: NA; J gene: TRBJ1-5; CDR3 protein: CASSSTDSNQPQHF; CDR3 DNA: TGTGCCAGCAGCTCGACAGATAGCAATCAGCCCCAGCATTTT
V gene: TRBV19; D gene: NA; clone size: NA; J gene: TRBJ1-1; CDR3 protein: CASSSTRRTEAFF; CDR3 DNA: TGTGCCAGTAGTTCGACACGGAGGACTGAAGCTTTCTTT
V gene: TRBV18; D gene: NA; clone size: once; J gene: TRBJ1-1; CDR3 protein: CASSPQQGGFTEAFF; CDR3 DNA: TGTGCCAGCTCACCTCAACAGGGAGGGTTCACTGAAGCTTTCTTT
V gene: TRBV7-8; D gene: NA; clone size: NA; J gene: TRBJ2-7; CDR3 protein: CASSYRRDSYEQYF; CDR3 DNA: TGTGCCAGCAGCTACCGCCGGGACTCCTACGAGCAGTACTTC